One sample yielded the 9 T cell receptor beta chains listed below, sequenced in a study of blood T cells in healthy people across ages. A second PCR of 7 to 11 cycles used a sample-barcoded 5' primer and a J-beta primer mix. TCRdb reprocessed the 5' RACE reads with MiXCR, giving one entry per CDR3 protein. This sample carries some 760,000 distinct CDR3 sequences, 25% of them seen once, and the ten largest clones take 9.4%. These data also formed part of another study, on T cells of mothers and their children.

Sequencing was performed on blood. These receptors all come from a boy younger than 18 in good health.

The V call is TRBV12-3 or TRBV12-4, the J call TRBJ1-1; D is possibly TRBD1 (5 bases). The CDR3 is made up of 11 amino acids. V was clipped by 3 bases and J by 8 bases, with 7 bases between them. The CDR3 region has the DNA TGTGCCAGCAGTTTCCGACAGGAAGCTTTCTTT. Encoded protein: CASSFRQEAFF.

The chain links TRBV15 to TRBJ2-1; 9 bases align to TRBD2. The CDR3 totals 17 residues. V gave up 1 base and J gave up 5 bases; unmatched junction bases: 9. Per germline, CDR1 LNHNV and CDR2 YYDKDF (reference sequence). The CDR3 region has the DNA TGTGCCACCAGCAGAGTAACTAGCGGGCTATTGGACAATGAGCAGTTCTTC. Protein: CATSRVTSGLLDNEQFF.

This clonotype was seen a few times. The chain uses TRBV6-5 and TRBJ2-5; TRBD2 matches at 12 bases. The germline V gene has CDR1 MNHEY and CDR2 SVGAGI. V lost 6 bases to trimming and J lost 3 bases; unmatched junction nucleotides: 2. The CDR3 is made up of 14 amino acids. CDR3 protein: CASRRLAGEETQYF. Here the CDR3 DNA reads TGTGCCAGCAGGCGACTAGCGGGGGAAGAGACCCAGTACTTC.

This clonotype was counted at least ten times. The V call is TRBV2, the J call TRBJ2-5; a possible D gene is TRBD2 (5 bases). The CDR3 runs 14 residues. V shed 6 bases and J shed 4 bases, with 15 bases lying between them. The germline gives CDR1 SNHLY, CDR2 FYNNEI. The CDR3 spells CASSLRGSGETQYF. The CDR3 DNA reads TGTGCCAGCAGCCTGAGAGGGAGTGGAGAGACCCAGTACTTC.

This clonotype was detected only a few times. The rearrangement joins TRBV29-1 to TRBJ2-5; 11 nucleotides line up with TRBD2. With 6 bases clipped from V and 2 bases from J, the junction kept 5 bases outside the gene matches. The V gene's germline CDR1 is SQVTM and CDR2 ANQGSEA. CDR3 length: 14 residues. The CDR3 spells CSVGGTSGQETQYF. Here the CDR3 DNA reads TGCAGCGTGGGGGGGACTAGCGGACAAGAGACCCAGTACTTC.

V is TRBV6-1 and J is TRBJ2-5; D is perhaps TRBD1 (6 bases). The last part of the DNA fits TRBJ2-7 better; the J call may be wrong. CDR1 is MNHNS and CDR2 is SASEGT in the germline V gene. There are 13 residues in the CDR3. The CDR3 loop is CASMTGGTYEQYF. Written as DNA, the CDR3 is TGTGCCAGCATGACAGGAGGAACCTACGAGCAGTACTTC.

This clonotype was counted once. The CDR3 here is CASSVGQGFEQYF. In DNA, the CDR3 is TGTGCCAGCTCAGTGGGACAGGGGTTCGAGCAGTACTTC. The J gene is TRBJ2-7, the V gene TRBV28; 10 nucleotides align to TRBD1. Germline loops: CDR1 MDHEN, CDR2 SYDVKM. Losses at the gene ends were 8 bases for V and 6 bases for J; bases not matched to a gene: 7. This CDR3 comprises 13 residues.

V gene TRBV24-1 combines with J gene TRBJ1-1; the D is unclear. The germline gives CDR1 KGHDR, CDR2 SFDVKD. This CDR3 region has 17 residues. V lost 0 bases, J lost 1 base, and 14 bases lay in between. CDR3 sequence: CATSDLRWGFENTEAFF. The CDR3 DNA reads TGTGCCACCAGTGATTTGAGGTGGGGTTTTGAGAACACTGAAGCTTTCTTT.

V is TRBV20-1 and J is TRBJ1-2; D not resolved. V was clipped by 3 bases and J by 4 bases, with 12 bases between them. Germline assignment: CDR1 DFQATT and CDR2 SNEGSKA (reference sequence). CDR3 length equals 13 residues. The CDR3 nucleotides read TGCAGTGCTAGCAGGTTATCAGTCTATGGCTACACCTTC. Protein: CSASRLSVYGYTF.